One T cell receptor (beta chain) is described in this entry. Produced via immunoSEQ multiplex PCR; TCRdb's table is partial and in-frame only. The sample records 40,000 to 55,000 clones, about 89% being singletons. This specimen belongs to a study of PD-L1 blockade in urothelial cancer. At the level of the study: Patients commenced atezolizumab in about 2014, and it was given at 1,200 mg intravenously every 3 weeks.

This CDR3 has 17 residues. Trimming shortened V by 0 bases and J by 6 bases, and 17 bases separated the two germline ends. Germline lookup yields CDR1 MGHDK and CDR2 SYGVNS. Time point reported: peripheral blood 6 weeks after treatment start. This chain links TRBV25-1 with TRBJ1-4; D is ambiguous. This sample comprised PBMCs, obtained around atezolizumab (anti-PD-L1) treatment. The sequence came from a man between 65 and 85 years old with urothelial cancer. CDR3 coding DNA: TGTGCCAGCAGTGAATATTCCCGGAGGGAATACGATGAAAAACTGTTTTTT. As protein: CASSEYSRREYDEKLFF.